The 21 T cell receptor beta chains below were found in one sample sequenced in a study of cytomegalovirus exposure and HLA in healthy donors. TCRdb's table, derived via immunoSEQ multiplex PCR, lists solely in-frame clones and lacks some. The table includes 150,000 to 200,000 clones, 85% detected once. The specimen was PBMCs. Receptor source: a man aged 18 to 30 in good health and CMV-seropositive.

This clone was counted only a few times. The genes are TRBV18 and TRBJ1-5; tentative D call: TRBD1 (6 bases). V was trimmed by 4 bases and J by 6 bases, leaving 7 bases between them. The CDR3 totals 12 residues. The germline V gene encodes CDR1 KGHSH and CDR2 LQKENI. CDR3 coding DNA: TGTGCCAGCTCACGAGGGGGTCAGCCCCAGCATTTT. It translates to CASSRGGQPQHF.

The V and J genes are TRBV7-9 and TRBJ2-1; a possible D gene is TRBD2 (5 bases). The CDR3 contains 14 residues. V was cut by 0 bases and J by 13 bases, with 16 bases left in between. Germline CDR1 is SEHNR and CDR2 is FQNEAQ (reference sequence). The DNA for the CDR3 is TGTGCCAGCAGCTTAGCAGTTGTTGCGGGCAACCAGTTCTTC. It translates to CASSLAVVAGNQFF.

With regard to this clone: No DNA is shown, since the ends of the CDR3 on it are uncertain; the CDR3 is the one TCRdb lists. The chain has TRBV7-9 and TRBJ2-7; the D call of TRBD2 is as the table states it, not checked on the DNA. The CDR3 contains 12 residues when both ends are counted. Germline CDR1 SEHNR, CDR2 FQNEAQ (reference sequence). The CDR3 spells CASSFGEGEQYF.

The chain is built from TRBV11-2 and TRBJ2-5; a weak D match, TRBD2 (6 bases). The ends were cut back, 6 bases at V and 4 bases at J, with 15 bases in the middle. The V gene's germline CDR1 is SGHAT and CDR2 FQNNGV. CDR3 length: 14 amino acids. CDR3 nucleotide sequence: TGTGCCAGCAGTCTTCGTGGAGGGGCAGAGACCCAGTACTTC. This encodes CASSLRGGAETQYF.

The chain couples TRBV9 to TRBJ2-1; maybe TRBD2 (6 bases). The CDR3 loop spans 12 amino acids. The V end lost 0 bases, the J end lost 9 bases, and 7 bases lay between the germline ends. The V gene's germline CDR1 is SGDLS and CDR2 YYNGEE. In nucleotides, the CDR3 is TGTGCCAGCAGCGTAGTGGGGGGTGAGCAGTTCTTC. Protein product: CASSVVGGEQFF.

V gene TRBV7-9 combines with J gene TRBJ2-1; tentative D call: TRBD2 (6 bases). CDR3 length: 15 residues. The V end lost 6 bases, the J end lost 8 bases, and 20 bases lay between the germline ends. Germline V gene data show CDR1 as SEHNR and CDR2 as FQNEAQ (reference sequence). As DNA, the CDR3 is TGTGCCAGCAGACCCCCGGGAGCGCCCGTTGATGAGCAGTTCTTC. This sequence encodes CASRPPGAPVDEQFF.

The genes are TRBV7-9 and TRBJ2-7, with TRBD2 matching over 7 bases. The CDR3 covers 15 residues. V lost 6 bases to trimming and J lost 4 bases; unmatched junction nucleotides: 12. The germline gives CDR1 SEHNR, CDR2 FQNEAQ (reference sequence). CDR3 DNA sequence: TGTGCCAGCAGTCTCCTGGGGGGGGTCGCGTACGAGCAGTACTTC. Translating it yields CASSLLGGVAYEQYF.

The CDR3 is CASSSDVKGTGVDGYTF. CDR3 bases: TGTGCCAGCTCTTCCGACGTGAAGGGGACAGGGGTCGATGGCTACACCTTC. The chain is built from TRBV18 and TRBJ1-2; 10 nucleotides align to TRBD1. With 6 bases clipped from V and 6 bases from J, the junction kept 16 bases outside the gene matches. This CDR3 contains 17 residues. Germline CDR1 reads KGHSH; CDR2 reads LQKENI.

V gene TRBV9 combines with J gene TRBJ2-3, with 7 bases matching TRBD2. The CDR3 contains 16 residues. CDR1 is SGDLS and CDR2 is YYNGEE in the germline V gene. J gave up 2 bases and V 0 bases, and 6 bases lay outside the gene matches. The CDR3 loop is CASSVEGLADTDTQYF. The CDR3 DNA is TGTGCCAGCAGCGTAGAGGGGCTAGCGGACACAGATACGCAGTATTTT.

This clone was detected once. Written as DNA, the CDR3 is TGTGCCAGCAGCTCATCAGCGGCGAGCTCCTACAATGAGCAGTTCTTC. This sequence encodes CASSSSAASSYNEQFF. The V gene is TRBV11-3, the J gene TRBJ2-1; D may be TRBD2 (5 bases). V was cut by 4 bases and J by 0 bases, with 13 bases left in between. The CDR3 covers 16 residues. Germline V gene data show CDR1 as SGHNT and CDR2 as YENEEA.

The rearrangement links TRBV7-9 to TRBJ1-1, with 9 nucleotides matching TRBD1. V gave up 5 bases and J gave up 4 bases; unmatched junction bases: 8. There are 15 residues in the CDR3. Germline V gives CDR1 SEHNR, CDR2 FQNEAQ (reference sequence). The CDR3 loop is CASSRTGVGGTEAFF. CDR3 sequence (DNA): TGTGCCAGCAGCAGGACAGGGGTAGGTGGCACTGAAGCTTTCTTT. Based on the CDR3 plus reference TRBV7-9 and TRBJ1-1, the full variable domain is DTGVSQNPRHKITKRGQNVTFRCDPISEHNRLYWYRQTLGQGPEFLTYFQNEAQLEKSRLLSDRFSAERPKGSFSTLEIQRTEQGDSAMYLCASSRTGVGGTEAFFGQGTRLTVV.

CDR3 region: CASSLAGGEAEAFF. Written as DNA, the CDR3 is TGTGCCAGCAGCTTGGCCGGGGGAGAAGCTGAAGCTTTCTTT. This sequence joins TRBV5-4 and TRBJ1-1, with D possibly being TRBD1 (5 bases). Trimming pared 0 bases from V and 6 bases from J, leaving 12 bases between. The germline V gene has CDR1 SGHNT and CDR2 YYREEE (reference sequence). The CDR3 is 14 residues long.

V usage is TRBV9 and J usage is TRBJ2-7, with 8 nucleotides matching TRBD2. V shed 4 bases and J 3 bases; nucleotides not matched to a gene: 6. This CDR3 comprises 14 residues. CDR1 is SGDLS, CDR2 YYNGEE, per germline. CDR3 sequence: CASSPSLAGYEQYF. In DNA form, the CDR3 reads TGTGCCAGCAGCCCTAGCCTAGCGGGCTACGAGCAGTACTTC.

V usage is TRBV27 and J usage is TRBJ2-2; 8 bases fit TRBD1. V trimming: 3 bases; J trimming: 5 bases; junction bases outside the gene matches: 11. The germline V gene has CDR1 MNHEY and CDR2 SMNVEV (reference sequence). The CDR3 is 17 amino acids. The CDR3 is CASSFYGGQGGTGELFF. The CDR3 DNA follows: TGTGCCAGCAGTTTTTATGGAGGACAGGGCGGGACCGGGGAGCTGTTTTTT.

This clone occurred once. V gene TRBV5-3 combines with J gene TRBJ1-4; 7 nucleotides line up with TRBD1. TRBV5-3 is known as an ORF, though its function is uncertain. Trimming took 1 base from V and 0 from J; bases not matched to a gene: 9. CDR3 size: 18 residues. The CDR3 is CARSLQKPGQATNEKLFF. CDR3 sequence (DNA): TGTGCCAGAAGCTTGCAAAAACCCGGACAGGCAACTAATGAAAAACTGTTTTTT.

The chain uses TRBV19 and TRBJ1-6, with TRBD1 as a possible D gene (5 bases). The V and J ends lost 7 bases and 7 bases respectively, with 20 bases between them. The CDR3 spans 16 residues. Germline V gene lookup returns CDR1 LNHDA and CDR2 SQIVND (reference sequence). The CDR3: CASNLASGPPNSPLHF. CDR3 in DNA: TGTGCCAGTAATCTGGCTTCAGGGCCACCAAATTCACCCCTCCACTTT.

This clone showed up just a few times. The V and J genes are TRBV27 and TRBJ2-7, with 9 bases aligning to TRBD2. The CDR3 has 14 amino acids. V lost 3 bases to trimming and J lost 3 bases; unmatched junction nucleotides: 3. Germline V gene lookup returns CDR1 MNHEY and CDR2 SMNVEV (reference sequence). The CDR3 is CASSLLAGFYEQYF. The CDR3 bases are TGTGCCAGCAGTTTGCTAGCGGGGTTCTACGAGCAGTACTTC.

The chain recombines TRBV11-3 with TRBJ1-1; TRBD1 agrees at 9 bases. V lost 5 bases, J lost 2 bases, and 3 bases stayed unmatched. Germline lookup yields CDR1 SGHNT and CDR2 YENEEA. CDR3 length: 14 amino acids. CDR3 nucleotides: TGTGCCAGCAGCCCAACAGGGGGCAACACTGAAGCTTTCTTT. Translating gives CASSPTGGNTEAFF.

This clone was seen a single time. The V gene is TRBV14, the J gene TRBJ1-2, with 10 bases that match TRBD1. The trim removed 5 bases at V and 8 bases at J, leaving 2 bases unmatched. The CDR3 is 12 amino acids. The germline V gene has CDR1 SGHDN and CDR2 FVKESK. The DNA of the CDR3 is TGTGCCAGCAGCTTGACAGGGGGCGGCTACACCTTC. Its protein product is CASSLTGGGYTF.

With regard to this clone: At the DNA level, this CDR3 is encoded by other sequences in the same sample as well. The chain has TRBV30 and TRBJ2-7, with 11 bases fitting TRBD1. The CDR3 extends over 14 amino acids. Germline V gives CDR1 GTSNPN, CDR2 SVGIG (reference sequence). V gave up 0 bases and J gave up 5 bases; unmatched junction bases: 3. CDR3 in DNA: TGTGCCTGGAGTGTCGGACAGGGGGCTAACGAGCAGTACTTC. Protein product: CAWSVGQGANEQYF.

The V call is TRBV9, the J call TRBJ1-2; 7 bases line up with TRBD1. With V trimmed by 4 bases and J by 3 bases, 12 bases remained unmatched. CDR3 length: 16 amino acids. The V gene's germline CDR1 is SGDLS and CDR2 YYNGEE. CDR3 sequence: CASSPFRDSDHYGYTF. CDR3 nucleotides: TGTGCCAGCAGCCCCTTCCGGGACAGCGATCACTATGGCTACACCTTC.